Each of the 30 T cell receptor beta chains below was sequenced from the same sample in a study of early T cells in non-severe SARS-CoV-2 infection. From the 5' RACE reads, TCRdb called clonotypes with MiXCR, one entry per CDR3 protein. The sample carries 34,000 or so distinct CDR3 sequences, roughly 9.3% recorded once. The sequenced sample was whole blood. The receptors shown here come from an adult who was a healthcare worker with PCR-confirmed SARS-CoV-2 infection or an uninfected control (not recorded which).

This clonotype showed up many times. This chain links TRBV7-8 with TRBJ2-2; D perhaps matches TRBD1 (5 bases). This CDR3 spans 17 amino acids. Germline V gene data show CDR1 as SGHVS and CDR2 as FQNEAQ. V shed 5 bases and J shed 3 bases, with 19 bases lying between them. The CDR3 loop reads CASSRPFRERDTGELFF. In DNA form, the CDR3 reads TGTGCCAGCAGCCGGCCCTTCAGGGAACGGGACACCGGGGAGCTGTTTTTT.

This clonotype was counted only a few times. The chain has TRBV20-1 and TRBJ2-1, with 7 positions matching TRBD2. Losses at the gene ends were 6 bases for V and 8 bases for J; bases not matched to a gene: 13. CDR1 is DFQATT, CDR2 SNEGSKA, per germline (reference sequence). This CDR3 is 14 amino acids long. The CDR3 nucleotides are TGCAGTGCCATAGACTGGACTAGAGGCGATGAGCAGTTCTTC. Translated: CSAIDWTRGDEQFF.

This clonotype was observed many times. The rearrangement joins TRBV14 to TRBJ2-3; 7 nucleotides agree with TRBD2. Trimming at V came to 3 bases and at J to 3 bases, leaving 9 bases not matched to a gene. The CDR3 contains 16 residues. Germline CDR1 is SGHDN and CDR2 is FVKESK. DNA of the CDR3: TGTGCCAGCAGCCACAGGACGGGGGGATGGACAGATACGCAGTATTTT. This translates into CASSHRTGGWTDTQYF. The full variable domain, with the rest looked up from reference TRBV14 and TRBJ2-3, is EAGVTQFPSHSVIEKGQTVTLRCDPISGHDNLYWYRRVMGKEIKFLLHFVKESKQDESGMPNNRFLAERTGGTYSTLKVQPAELEDSGVYFCASSHRTGGWTDTQYFGPGTRLTVL.

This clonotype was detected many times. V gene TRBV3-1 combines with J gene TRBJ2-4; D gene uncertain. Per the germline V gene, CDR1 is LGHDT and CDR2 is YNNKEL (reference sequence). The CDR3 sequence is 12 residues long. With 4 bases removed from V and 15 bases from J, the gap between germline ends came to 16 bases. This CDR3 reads CASSLGEAARYF. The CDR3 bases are TGTGCCAGCAGCCTCGGAGAGGCGGCTAGGTACTTC.

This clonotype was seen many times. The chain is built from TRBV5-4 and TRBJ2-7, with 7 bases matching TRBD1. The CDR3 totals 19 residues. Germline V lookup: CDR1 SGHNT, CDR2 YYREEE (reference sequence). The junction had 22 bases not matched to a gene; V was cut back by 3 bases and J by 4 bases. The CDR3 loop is CASSSFKLRTGLGRYEQYF. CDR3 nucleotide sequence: TGTGCCAGCAGCTCATTTAAACTCCGGACAGGATTAGGTCGGTACGAGCAGTACTTC. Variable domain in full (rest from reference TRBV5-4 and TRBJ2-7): ETGVTQSPTHLIKTRGQQVTLRCSSQSGHNTVSWYQQALGQGPQFIFQYYREEENGRGNFPPRFSGLQFPNYSSELNVNALELDDSALYLCASSSFKLRTGLGRYEQYFGPGTRLTVT.

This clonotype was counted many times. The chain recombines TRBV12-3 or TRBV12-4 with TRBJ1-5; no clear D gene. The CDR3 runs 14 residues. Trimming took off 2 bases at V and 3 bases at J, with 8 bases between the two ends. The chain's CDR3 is CASSLRPFNQPQHF. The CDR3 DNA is TGTGCCAGCAGTTTAAGGCCGTTCAATCAGCCCCAGCATTTT.

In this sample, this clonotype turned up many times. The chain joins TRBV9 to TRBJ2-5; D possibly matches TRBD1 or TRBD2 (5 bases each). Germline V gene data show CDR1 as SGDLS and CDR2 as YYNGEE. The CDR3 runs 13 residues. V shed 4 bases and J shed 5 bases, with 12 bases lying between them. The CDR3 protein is CASSLAREETQYF. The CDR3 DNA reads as TGTGCCAGCAGCCTGGCCAGGGAGGAGACCCAGTACTTC.

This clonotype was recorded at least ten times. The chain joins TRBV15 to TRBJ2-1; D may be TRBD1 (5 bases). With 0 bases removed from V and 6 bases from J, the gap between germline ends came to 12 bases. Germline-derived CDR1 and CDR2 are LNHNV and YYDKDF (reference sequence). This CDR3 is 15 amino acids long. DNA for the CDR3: TGTGCCACCAGCAGAGATGTCGACAGATTCAATGAGCAGTTCTTC. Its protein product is CATSRDVDRFNEQFF.

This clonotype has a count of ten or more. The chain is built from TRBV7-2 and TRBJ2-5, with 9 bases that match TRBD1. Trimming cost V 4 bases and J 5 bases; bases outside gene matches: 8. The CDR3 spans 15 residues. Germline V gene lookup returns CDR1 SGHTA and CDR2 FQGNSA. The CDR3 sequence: CASSSGTGRGETQYF. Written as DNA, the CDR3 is TGTGCCAGCAGCTCCGGGACAGGGAGGGGTGAGACCCAGTACTTC. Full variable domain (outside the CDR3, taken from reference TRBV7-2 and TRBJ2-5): GAGVSQSPSNKVTEKGKDVELRCDPISGHTALYWYRQSLGQGLEFLIYFQGNSAPDKSGLPSDRFSAERTGGSVSTLTIQRTQQEDSAVYLCASSSGTGRGETQYFGPGTRLLVL.

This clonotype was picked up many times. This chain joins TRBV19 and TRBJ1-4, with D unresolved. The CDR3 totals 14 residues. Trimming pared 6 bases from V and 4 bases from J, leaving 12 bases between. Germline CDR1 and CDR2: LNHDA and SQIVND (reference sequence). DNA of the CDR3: TGTGCCAGTAGAAGAACAGAGAATAATGAAAAACTGTTTTTT. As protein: CASRRTENNEKLFF.

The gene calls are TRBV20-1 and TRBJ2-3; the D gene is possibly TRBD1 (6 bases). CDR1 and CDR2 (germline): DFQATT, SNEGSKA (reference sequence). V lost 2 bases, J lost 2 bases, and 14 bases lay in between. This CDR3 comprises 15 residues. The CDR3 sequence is CSARSTGRVTDTQYF. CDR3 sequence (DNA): TGCAGTGCTAGATCGACAGGAAGAGTCACAGATACGCAGTATTTT.

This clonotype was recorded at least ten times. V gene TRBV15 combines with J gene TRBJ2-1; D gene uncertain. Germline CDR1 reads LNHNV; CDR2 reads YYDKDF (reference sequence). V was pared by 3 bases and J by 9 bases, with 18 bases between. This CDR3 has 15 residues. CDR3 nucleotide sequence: TGTGCCACCAGCAGGGGGAAGGGCAGGCGTGGTGAGCAGTTCTTC. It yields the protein CATSRGKGRRGEQFF.

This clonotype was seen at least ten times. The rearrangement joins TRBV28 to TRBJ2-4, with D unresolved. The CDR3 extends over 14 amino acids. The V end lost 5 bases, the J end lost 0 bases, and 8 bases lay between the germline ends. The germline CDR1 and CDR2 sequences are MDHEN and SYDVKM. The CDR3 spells CASSEAGAKNIQYF. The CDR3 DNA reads TGTGCCAGCAGTGAGGCCGGAGCCAAAAACATTCAGTACTTC.

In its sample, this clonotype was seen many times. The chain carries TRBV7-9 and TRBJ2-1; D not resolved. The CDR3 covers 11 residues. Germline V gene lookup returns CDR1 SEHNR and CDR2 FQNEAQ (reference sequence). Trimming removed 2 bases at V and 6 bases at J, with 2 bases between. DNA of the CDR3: TGTGCCAGCAGCTTAACCAATGAGCAGTTCTTC. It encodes CASSLTNEQFF.

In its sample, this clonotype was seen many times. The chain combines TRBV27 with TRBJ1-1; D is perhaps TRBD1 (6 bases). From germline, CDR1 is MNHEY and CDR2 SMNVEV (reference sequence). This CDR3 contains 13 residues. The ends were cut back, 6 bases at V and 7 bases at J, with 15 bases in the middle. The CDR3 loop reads CASRYSGVGEAFF. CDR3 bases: TGTGCCAGCAGATATTCAGGGGTCGGTGAAGCTTTCTTT.

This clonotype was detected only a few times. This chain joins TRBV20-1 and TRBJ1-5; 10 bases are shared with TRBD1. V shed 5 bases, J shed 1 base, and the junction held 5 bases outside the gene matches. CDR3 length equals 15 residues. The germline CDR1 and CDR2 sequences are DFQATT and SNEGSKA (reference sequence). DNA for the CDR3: TGCAGTGCTCCGGGACAGGGGTTGAGCAATCAGCCCCAGCATTTT. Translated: CSAPGQGLSNQPQHF.

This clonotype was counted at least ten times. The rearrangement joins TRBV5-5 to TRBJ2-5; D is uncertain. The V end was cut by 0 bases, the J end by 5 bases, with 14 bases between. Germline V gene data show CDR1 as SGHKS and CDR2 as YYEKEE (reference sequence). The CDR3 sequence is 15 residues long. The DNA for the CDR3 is TGTGCCAGCAGCTTGGATCAAGCCCTACTGGAGACCCAGTACTTC. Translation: CASSLDQALLETQYF. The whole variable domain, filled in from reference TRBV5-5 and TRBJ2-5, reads DAGVTQSPTHLIKTRGQQVTLRCSPISGHKSVSWYQQVLGQGPQFIFQYYEKEERGRGNFPDRFSARQFPNYSSELNVNALLLGDSALYLCASSLDQALLETQYFGPGTRLLVL.

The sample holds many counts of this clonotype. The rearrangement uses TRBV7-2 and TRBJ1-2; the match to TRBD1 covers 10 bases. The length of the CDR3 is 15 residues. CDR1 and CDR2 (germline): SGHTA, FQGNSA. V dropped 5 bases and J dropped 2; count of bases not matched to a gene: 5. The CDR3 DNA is TGTGCCAGCAGCACACGGGACAGGGGAAACTATGGCTACACCTTC. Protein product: CASSTRDRGNYGYTF.

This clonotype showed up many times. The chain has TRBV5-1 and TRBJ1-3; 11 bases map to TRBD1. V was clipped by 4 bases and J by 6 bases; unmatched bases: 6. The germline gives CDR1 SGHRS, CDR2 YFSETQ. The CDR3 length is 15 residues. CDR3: CASSRTGGGENTIYF. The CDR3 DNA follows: TGCGCCAGCAGCAGGACAGGGGGCGGCGAAAACACCATATATTTT.

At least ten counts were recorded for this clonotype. CDR3 nucleotides: TGTGCCAGCAGCTCCTCGGGGACAGGGATCCACGAGCAGTACTTC. Its translation is CASSSSGTGIHEQYF. This chain connects TRBV7-9 to TRBJ2-7; 9 bases are shared with TRBD1. CDR1 is SEHNR and CDR2 is FQNEAQ in the germline V gene (reference sequence). J lost 5 bases, V lost 4 bases, and 9 bases had no gene match. This CDR3 is built from 15 residues.

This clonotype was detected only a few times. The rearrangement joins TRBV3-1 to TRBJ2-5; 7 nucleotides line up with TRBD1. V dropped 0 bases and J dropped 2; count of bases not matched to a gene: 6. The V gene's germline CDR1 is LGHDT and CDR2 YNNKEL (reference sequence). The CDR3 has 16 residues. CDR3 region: CASSQDRRDRQETQYF. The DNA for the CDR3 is TGTGCCAGCAGCCAAGATAGAAGGGACAGACAAGAGACCCAGTACTTC.

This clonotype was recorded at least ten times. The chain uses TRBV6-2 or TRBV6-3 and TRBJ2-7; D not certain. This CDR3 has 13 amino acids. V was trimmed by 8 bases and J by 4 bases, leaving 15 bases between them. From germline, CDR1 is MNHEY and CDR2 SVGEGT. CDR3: CASSGSASYEQYF. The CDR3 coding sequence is TGTGCCAGCTCCGGGTCAGCCAGTTACGAGCAGTACTTC.

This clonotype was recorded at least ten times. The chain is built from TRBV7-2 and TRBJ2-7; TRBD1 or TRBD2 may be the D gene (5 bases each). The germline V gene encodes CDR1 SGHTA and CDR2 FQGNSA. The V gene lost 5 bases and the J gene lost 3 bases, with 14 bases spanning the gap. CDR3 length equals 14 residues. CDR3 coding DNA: TGTGCCAGCAGCCCGAGGGGTAACCACTACGAGCAGTACTTC. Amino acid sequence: CASSPRGNHYEQYF.

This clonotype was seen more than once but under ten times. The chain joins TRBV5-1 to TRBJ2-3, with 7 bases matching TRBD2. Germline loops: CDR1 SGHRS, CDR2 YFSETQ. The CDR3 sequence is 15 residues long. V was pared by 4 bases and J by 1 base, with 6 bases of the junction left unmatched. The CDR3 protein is CASSAFRGGTDTQYF. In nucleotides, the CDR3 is TGCGCCAGCAGCGCGTTCCGGGGGGGCACAGATACGCAGTATTTT.

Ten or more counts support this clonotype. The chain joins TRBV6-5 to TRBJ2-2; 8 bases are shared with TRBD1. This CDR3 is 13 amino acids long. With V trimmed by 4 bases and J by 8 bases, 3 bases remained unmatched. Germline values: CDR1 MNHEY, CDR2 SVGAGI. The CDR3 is CASSLQGAGELFF. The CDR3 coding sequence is TGTGCCAGCAGTTTGCAGGGGGCAGGGGAGCTGTTTTTT.

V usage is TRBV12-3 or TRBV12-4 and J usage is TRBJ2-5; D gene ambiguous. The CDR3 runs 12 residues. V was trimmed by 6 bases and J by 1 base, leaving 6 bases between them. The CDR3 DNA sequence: TGTGCCAGCAGGTACTCCCAAGAGACCCAGTACTTC. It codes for CASRYSQETQYF.

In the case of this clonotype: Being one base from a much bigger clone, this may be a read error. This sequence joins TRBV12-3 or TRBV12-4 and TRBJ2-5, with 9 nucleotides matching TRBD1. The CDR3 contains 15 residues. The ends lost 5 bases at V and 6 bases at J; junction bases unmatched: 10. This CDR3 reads CASSGGTGKQKTQYF. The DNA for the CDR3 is TGTGCCAGCAGTGGGGGGACAGGGAAACAAAAGACCCAGTACTTC.

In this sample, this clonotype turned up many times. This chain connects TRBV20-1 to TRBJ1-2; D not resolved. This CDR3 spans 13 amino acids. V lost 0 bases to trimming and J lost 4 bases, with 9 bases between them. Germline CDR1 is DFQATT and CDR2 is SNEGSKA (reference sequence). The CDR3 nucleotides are TGCAGTGCTAGAGATCCAGTCTCCTATGGCTACACCTTC. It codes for CSARDPVSYGYTF.

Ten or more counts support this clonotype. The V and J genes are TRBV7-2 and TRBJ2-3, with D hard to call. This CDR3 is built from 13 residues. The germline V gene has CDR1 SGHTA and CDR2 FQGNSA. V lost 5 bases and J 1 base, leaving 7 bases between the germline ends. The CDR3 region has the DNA TGTGCCAGCAGCCTCCAGGGCACAGATACGCAGTATTTT. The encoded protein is CASSLQGTDTQYF.

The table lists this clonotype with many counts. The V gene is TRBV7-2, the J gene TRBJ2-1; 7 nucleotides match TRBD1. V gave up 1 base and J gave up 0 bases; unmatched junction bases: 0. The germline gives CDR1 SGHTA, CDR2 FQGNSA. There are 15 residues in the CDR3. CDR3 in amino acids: CASSLGQGSYNEQFF. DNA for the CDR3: TGTGCCAGCAGCTTAGGACAGGGCTCCTACAATGAGCAGTTCTTC.